Listed below are T cell receptor beta chains from one sample, sequenced in a study of blood T cells in healthy people across ages. MiXCR, run by TCRdb on the 5' RACE reads, gives a single entry per CDR3 protein. The sample has almost 1 million distinct CDR3 sequences; just over 50% are singletons. Sequencing input: blood. Receptor source: an older woman in good health. Each CDR3 is given with its conserved first and last residue. Each record gives: D gene, J gene, V gene, clone size, CDR3 DNA, CDR3 protein. D genes are given only for firm matches. Only some rows state a clone size, as once, few, many or a class for expanded clones.

>TRBD1|TRBJ1-6|TRBV4-1|few
TGCGCCAGCAGCCAAGAGGGACAGGGAGGAATCTTCCCCCTCCACTTT
CASSQEGQGGIFPLHF
>TRBD1|TRBJ2-3|TRBV12-3/TRBV12-4|.
TGTGCCAGCAGCTCGACAGGGGGCGAGACAGATACGCAGTATTTT
CASSSTGGETDTQYF
>.|TRBJ2-7|TRBV5-1|.
TGCGCCAGCAACCCGGACGGACGGGTCGGTGAGGGCGAGCAGTACTTC
CASNPDGRVGEGEQYF
>TRBD2|TRBJ2-1|TRBV4-3|few
TGCGCCAGCAGCCCGGGACTAGCGGAAGACAATGAGCAGTTCTTC
CASSPGLAEDNEQFF
>.|TRBJ1-6|TRBV4-2|.
TGTGCCAGCAGCCCGCAGAGCGAAAGGGGTTCACCCCTCCACTTT
CASSPQSERGSPLHF
>.|TRBJ2-1|TRBV25-1|.
TGTGCCAGCAGTGCCTACCGTGGGAGGCTAGCTGTGAACTACAATGAGCAGTTCTTC
CASSAYRGRLAVNYNEQFF
>.|TRBJ1-1|TRBV28|.
TGTGCCAGCAGATTGCGGAGCGCTGAAGCTTTCTTT
CASRLRSAEAFF
>TRBD2|TRBJ2-7|TRBV2|.
TGTGCCAGCAGGTGGGGGACTAGCGGGAGATCCGAGCAGTACTTC
CASRWGTSGRSEQYF
>.|TRBJ2-5|TRBV4-1|few
TGCGCCAGCAGCCAAGTGGTCCAAGAGGAGCAGTACTTC
CASSQVVQEEQYF
>.|TRBJ2-5|TRBV7-2|once
TGTGCCAGCAGCCCTCGAGCGCGGGAAGAGACCCAGTACTTC
CASSPRAREETQYF
>TRBD2|TRBJ2-2|TRBV27|.
TGTGCCAGCAGTCCGAGTAGCGGGATCACCGGGGAGCTGTTTTTT
CASSPSSGITGELFF
>.|TRBJ1-6|TRBV6-5|.
TGTGCCAGCAGTTACTCGAATCAGGGATTAGCCAATTCACCCCTCCACTTT
CASSYSNQGLANSPLHF
>.|TRBJ1-2|TRBV28|.
TGTGCCAGCAGTCAGTCAGACCTTAATGGCTACACCTTC
CASSQSDLNGYTF
>.|TRBJ2-3|TRBV27|few
TGTGCCAGCACCTACACAGATACGCAGTATTTT
CASTYTDTQYF
>.|TRBJ2-6|TRBV11-3|.
TGTGCCAGCGCTGGCAGGGACTCTGGGGCCAACGTCCTGACTTTC
CASAGRDSGANVLTF
>TRBD2|TRBJ2-7|TRBV4-3|few
TGCGCCAGCAGCCAAGATGTGGACCCTAGCGGGATCTACGAGCAGTACTTC
CASSQDVDPSGIYEQYF
>.|TRBJ1-4|TRBV14|.
TGTGCCAGCAGCCAAGGAGCCTTTCAGGGACGATCTGCAACTAATGAAAAACTGTTTTTT
CASSQGAFQGRSATNEKLFF
>.|TRBJ1-5|TRBV30|.
TGTGCCTGGACAACCGGGACTCAAAATCAGCCCCAGCATTTT
CAWTTGTQNQPQHF
>TRBD1|TRBJ2-3|TRBV5-1|.
TGCGCCAGCAGCCCAGGGACAGGCTCGGGTACGCAGTATTTT
CASSPGTGSGTQYF
>.|TRBJ2-3|TRBV6-6|.
TGTGCCAGCAGTTATCAGGCCCTACTAACAGATACGCAGTATTTT
CASSYQALLTDTQYF
>TRBD2|TRBJ2-5|TRBV9|.
TGTGCCAGCAGCGGAACTAGCGGGTGGAGAGAGACCCAGTACTTC
CASSGTSGWRETQYF
>TRBD2|TRBJ2-3|TRBV11-2|.
TGTGCCAGCAGCTTGACTAGCGGGAGCTCAGATACGCAGTATTTT
CASSLTSGSSDTQYF
>.|TRBJ2-3|TRBV21-1|.
TGTGCCAGCAGCAAAGCCGTTGAAGTTAGCACAGATACGCAGTATTTT
CASSKAVEVSTDTQYF
>.|TRBJ2-4|TRBV11-2|.
TGTGCCAGCAGCCCACAGGCCTCGCCTGGGGACATTCAGTACTTC
CASSPQASPGDIQYF
>.|TRBJ2-4|TRBV28|.
TGTGCCAGCAGTCGGACAGCTCTAGCCAAAAACATTCAGTACTTC
CASSRTALAKNIQYF
>.|TRBJ1-6|TRBV5-5|few
TGTGCCAGCAGCTTTTTAAGTCCCTCTAATTCACCCCTCCACTTT
CASSFLSPSNSPLHF
>.|TRBJ1-2|TRBV20-1|.
TGCAGTGCTCGTAGTATCAGGGCTGCGGATGGCTACACCTTC
CSARSIRAADGYTF
>TRBD2|TRBJ2-7|TRBV28|few
TGTGCCAGCAGTCTCCCCGGGACTAGATCCTACGAGCAGTACTTC
CASSLPGTRSYEQYF
>TRBD1|TRBJ2-1|TRBV10-3|.
TGTGCCATCAGCCAGACAGGGCATGAGCAGTTCTTC
CAISQTGHEQFF
>.|TRBJ2-5|TRBV5-1|.
TGCGCCAGCAGTTCCGACTACATTGACCGGGATGTGGGAGGCCCTTCTCGGGAGCAGTACTTC
CASSSDYIDRDVGGPSREQYF
>TRBD2|TRBJ2-3|TRBV2|.
TGTGCCAGCAGTCCCCGGCGGGGGGGGGCGGATACGCAGTATTTT
CASSPRRGGADTQYF
>TRBD1|TRBJ2-5|TRBV28|few
TGTGCCAGCAGACCAACTCCGGGACAGGGTTTTTTCGAGACCCAGTACTTC
CASRPTPGQGFFETQYF
>TRBD1|TRBJ1-5|TRBV6-2/TRBV6-3|.
TGTGCCAGCAGTAACCGACAGGGGGAAGCTCAGCCCCAGCATTTT
CASSNRQGEAQPQHF
>.|TRBJ2-7|TRBV5-5|.
TGTGCCAGCAGCCTTTACACCCACTCAACATACGAGCAGTACTTC
CASSLYTHSTYEQYF
>.|TRBJ1-2|TRBV6-2/TRBV6-3|.
TGTGCCAGCAGTTACTCGAGACTCGCCGACCGTGGCTACACCTTC
CASSYSRLADRGYTF
>.|TRBJ2-1|TRBV20-1|.
TGCAGTGCTAGAGATGTTGGGGCCTTTAGCACTGAGCAGTTCTTC
CSARDVGAFSTEQFF
>.|TRBJ2-5|TRBV29-1|.
TGCAGCGTTGATGGTTCAGGACAAGCCCTCCAAGAGACCCAGTACTTC
CSVDGSGQALQETQYF
>.|TRBJ2-1|TRBV6-1|.
TGTGCCAACAGTGGACAGCCAAACTCCTACAATGAGCAGTTCTTC
CANSGQPNSYNEQFF
>.|TRBJ1-1|TRBV11-2|once
TGTGCCAGCACCTTAAGGGCTGGTATGAACACTGAAGCTTTCTTT
CASTLRAGMNTEAFF
>TRBD1|TRBJ2-7|TRBV29-1|few
TGCAGCGTTGAGTTATGGACAGGGGTTTCCTACGAGCAGTACTTC
CSVELWTGVSYEQYF
>TRBD1|TRBJ1-2|TRBV5-1|.
TGCGCCAGCAGCTCCAGTCCCGGGACAGGGGCTGGCTACACCTTC
CASSSSPGTGAGYTF
>.|TRBJ2-3|TRBV28|.
TGTGCCAGCAACATCGGGATGGGGTCGTGGGGCACAGATACGCAGTATTTT
CASNIGMGSWGTDTQYF
>TRBD2|TRBJ2-5|TRBV7-2|.
TGTGCCAGCAGCTTCGGGGGGACCGACCCCCGCGAGACCCAGTACTTC
CASSFGGTDPRETQYF
>.|TRBJ2-3|TRBV20-1|.
TGCAGTGCGGTTTCGAAAGATACGCAGTATTTT
CSAVSKDTQYF
>TRBD2|TRBJ2-3|TRBV10-3|few
TGTGCCATCAGTGAAGGTCTAGCGGAGGGGGATACGCAGTATTTT
CAISEGLAEGDTQYF
>.|TRBJ2-1|TRBV4-1|few
TGCGCCAGCAGCCCACAACAGGATCCGAGCTCCTACAATGAGCAGTTCTTC
CASSPQQDPSSYNEQFF
>TRBD1|TRBJ1-5|TRBV20-1|few
TGCAGTGCTAGAGATCAAGGTGGACAGGGCTATCAGCCCCAGCATTTT
CSARDQGGQGYQPQHF
>.|TRBJ2-5|TRBV27|.
TGTGCCAGCAGTTTATGGGGTCCGGGCCCTCAAGAGACCCAGTACTTC
CASSLWGPGPQETQYF
>TRBD1|TRBJ2-5|TRBV20-1|.
TGCAGTGCTACGACCGGGACAGAAGAGACCCAGTACTTC
CSATTGTEETQYF
>.|TRBJ2-7|TRBV20-1|.
TGCAGTGCTTCCCTTGGCCATTACGAGCAGTACTTC
CSASLGHYEQYF
>TRBD2|TRBJ2-1|TRBV20-1|.
TGCAGTGCTAGTTGGGCTAGCGGGATGTCCTCCTACAATGAGCAGTTCTTC
CSASWASGMSSYNEQFF
>.|TRBJ2-5|TRBV5-1|few
TGCGCCAGCAGTTGGGGACCGAACCAAGAGACCCAGTACTTC
CASSWGPNQETQYF
>.|TRBJ1-6|TRBV6-6|.
TGTGCCAGCAGTTTAAGGGATAATTCACCCCTCCACTTT
CASSLRDNSPLHF
>.|TRBJ2-5|TRBV3-1|.
TGTGCCAGCAGCCAAGGCGGTACTTTATACAATGAGCAGTACTTC
CASSQGGTLYNEQYF
>.|TRBJ1-1|TRBV29-1|.
TGCAGCGTTGGGTCCAACAGTGAAGCTTTCTTT
CSVGSNSEAFF
>TRBD1|TRBJ1-3|TRBV4-2|.
TGTGCCAGCAGCCTCGGGACAGGGTGGGGCACCATATATTTT
CASSLGTGWGTIYF
>TRBD2|TRBJ2-7|TRBV20-1|.
TGCAGTGCTAGTGGCAGCGGGGCCTACGAGCAGTACTTC
CSASGSGAYEQYF